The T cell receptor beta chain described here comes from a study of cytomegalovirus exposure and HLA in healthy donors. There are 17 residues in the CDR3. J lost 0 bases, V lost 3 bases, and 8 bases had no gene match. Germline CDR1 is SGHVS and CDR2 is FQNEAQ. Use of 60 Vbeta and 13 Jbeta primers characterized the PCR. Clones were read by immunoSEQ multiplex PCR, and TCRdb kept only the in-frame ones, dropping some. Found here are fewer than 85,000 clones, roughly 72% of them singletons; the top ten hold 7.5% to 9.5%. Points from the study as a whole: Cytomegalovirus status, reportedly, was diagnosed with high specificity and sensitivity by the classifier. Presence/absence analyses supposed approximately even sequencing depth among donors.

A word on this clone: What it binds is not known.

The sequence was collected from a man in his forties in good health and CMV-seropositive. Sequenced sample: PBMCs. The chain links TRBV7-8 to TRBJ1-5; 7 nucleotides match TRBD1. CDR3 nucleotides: TGTGCCAGCAGCTTTCCGACAGGGCGATATAGCAATCAGCCCCAGCATTTT. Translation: CASSFPTGRYSNQPQHF.